This note documents a single T cell receptor beta chain sequence. Isolation of PBMCs gave at least 6 million cells per sample. The source of the sample is a study of blood T cells in healthy people across ages. Through a sample-barcoded 5' primer and a J-beta primer mix, a second PCR was run for roughly 6 to 11 cycles. MiXCR was run by TCRdb on the 5' RACE reads, yielding one entry per CDR3 protein. Of a few hundred thousand distinct CDR3 sequences listed, about 25% are singletons. The source of this sequence is a woman aged 70 to 79 in good health. The source material was blood.

CDR3 sequence reads: CSASSGGNYGYTF. DNA for the CDR3: TGCAGTGCTAGCTCGGGGGGAAACTATGGCTACACCTTC. This rearrangement joins TRBV20-1 to TRBJ1-2; perhaps TRBD1 as D (5 bases). V was pared by 3 bases and J by 2 bases, with 10 bases between. This CDR3 is built from 13 residues. Germline V gene sequence: CDR1 DFQATT, CDR2 SNEGSKA (reference sequence).